This T cell receptor (beta chain) comes out of a study of cytomegalovirus exposure and HLA in healthy donors. Study conclusions and caveats: Information on immune exposure was restricted to one variable (CMV serostatus). The investigators catalogued 150 or so TCR beta chains as cytomegalovirus-associated. It is likely that the observed cluster of highly shared sequence variants was a sequencing artifact. Several V segments, TRBV6-2 and TRBV6-3 among them, could not be told apart and were dropped.

Germline-derived CDR1 and CDR2 are LNHDA and SQIVND (reference sequence). V lost 4 bases, J lost 4 bases, and 10 bases stayed unmatched. CDR3 length equals 16 residues. With respect to this clone: Its cognate antigen is unknown.

The study ran its PCR with 60 Vbeta and 13 Jbeta primers. The protocol was immunoSEQ multiplex PCR, while the TCRdb copy is restricted to in-frame clones and leaves out a portion. The repertoire has about 130,000 clones, around 83% of them found once; the top ten carry about 1.2%. The sequence was obtained from a girl aged 2 to 9 in good health and CMV-seronegative. Sample: PBMCs. The chain uses TRBV19 and TRBJ2-1; TRBD2 agrees at 7 bases. CDR3 residues: CASSKRLGEGYNEQFF. The CDR3 region has the DNA TGTGCCAGTAGTAAGCGACTAGGGGAGGGGTACAATGAGCAGTTCTTC.